Each of the 32 T cell receptor beta chains below was sequenced from the same sample in a study of blood T cell repertoires in COVID-19. Clones were sequenced by immunoSEQ multiplex PCR, and TCRdb holds only the in-frame ones, with some missing. Among 55,000 to 70,000 clones, approximately 86% were seen once, and the ten largest hold 0.9% to 1.2%. Sequencing was done on a sample of peripheral blood. These receptors were obtained from a man between 65 and 80 years old with acute or convalescent COVID-19.

The J gene is TRBJ1-4, the V gene TRBV25-1; D gene ambiguous. The CDR3 spans 11 residues. Germline V gene data show CDR1 as MGHDK and CDR2 as SYGVNS. Trimming took 9 bases from V and 10 from J, leaving 12 bases between them. CDR3 sequence reads: CASGDLSKLFF. In nucleotides, the CDR3 is TGTGCCAGTGGAGATTTATCAAAACTGTTTTTT.

The CDR3 spells CATSNTGTGANPGELFF. The CDR3 DNA follows: TGTGCCACCAGTAATACCGGGACAGGGGCGAATCCCGGGGAGCTGTTTTTT. The J gene is TRBJ2-2, the V gene TRBV24-1; TRBD1 aligns across 10 bases. The CDR3 is 17 residues long. V lost 6 bases and J lost 6; bases outside the gene matches: 12. CDR1 and CDR2 from the germline V gene are KGHDR and SFDVKD.

This sequence joins TRBV4-1 and TRBJ2-7; tentatively, D is TRBD1 (5 bases). V lost 1 base and J lost 6, with 19 bases in between. Germline assignment: CDR1 MGHRA and CDR2 YSYEKL. This CDR3 has 16 residues. The CDR3 coding sequence is TGCGCCAGCAGCCAAGGTGCAGGGATAAGACCTACCGAGCAGTACTTC. Its protein is CASSQGAGIRPTEQYF.

The chain has TRBV6-5 and TRBJ1-1, with TRBD1 as a possible D gene (6 bases). Germline CDR1 reads MNHEY; CDR2 reads SVGAGI. CDR3 length: 14 amino acids. Deletions cut 4 bases from V and 4 bases from J, with 13 bases between. The CDR3 nucleotides read TGTGCCAGCAGTTTGGACAGCCCCGGCACTGAAGCTTTCTTT. Translation gives CASSLDSPGTEAFF.

This clone was detected only once. The CDR3 DNA sequence: TGTGCCAGCAGGCTAGCGGGGACCGTGAATGAAAAACTGTTTTTT. Protein: CASRLAGTVNEKLFF. The J gene is TRBJ1-4, the V gene TRBV6-5; tentatively, D is TRBD1 (5 bases). CDR1 and CDR2 (germline): MNHEY, SVGAGI. Trimming removed 6 bases at V and 5 bases at J, with 16 bases between. The CDR3 spans 15 residues.

This clone was detected a few times. This sequence joins TRBV10-1 and TRBJ1-3, with a weak D call TRBD1 (5 bases). V gave up 6 bases and J gave up 2 bases, with 8 bases separating them. The CDR3 length is 13 residues. CDR1 is WNHNN, CDR2 SYGVQD, per germline (reference sequence). The CDR3 sequence: CASRAGTGNTIYF. CDR3 DNA sequence: TGCGCCAGCAGAGCAGGGACTGGAAACACCATATATTTT.

The V gene is TRBV9, the J gene TRBJ2-5; no clear D. V lost 4 bases, J lost 5 bases, and 15 bases lay in between. The CDR3 runs 14 residues. The V gene's germline CDR1 is SGDLS and CDR2 YYNGEE. The CDR3 loop reads CASSPYLHGETQYF. The CDR3, as DNA: TGTGCCAGCAGCCCCTACCTCCACGGGGAGACCCAGTACTTC.

The sample holds a few counts of this clone. V gene TRBV7-8 combines with J gene TRBJ2-5, with 13 bases matching TRBD2. J was trimmed by 7 bases and V by 3 bases; bases with no gene match: 14. The CDR3 length is 18 residues. CDR1 is SGHVS and CDR2 is FQNEAQ in the germline V gene. The CDR3 is CASSLFPRTSGREGTQYF. CDR3 nucleotide sequence: TGTGCCAGCAGCTTGTTCCCCAGGACTAGCGGGAGAGAGGGGACCCAGTACTTC.

The V gene is TRBV5-1, the J gene TRBJ2-7; D gene unclear. Trimming left V 4 bases short and J 0 bases short, with 8 bases between. The CDR3 consists of 13 residues. CDR1 is SGHRS, CDR2 YFSETQ, per germline. CDR3 sequence reads: CASSPWSSYEQYF. CDR3 DNA: TGCGCCAGCAGCCCCTGGAGCTCCTACGAGCAGTACTTC. Together with reference TRBV5-1 and TRBJ2-7, the CDR3 gives the full variable domain: KAGVTQTPRYLIKTRGQQVTLSCSPISGHRSVSWYQQTPGQGLQFLFEYFSETQRNKGNFPGRFSGRQFSNSRSEMNVSTLELGDSALYLCASSPWSSYEQYFGPGTRLTVT.

The chain combines TRBV27 with TRBJ1-2, with 8 bases matching TRBD1. Germline CDR1 MNHEY, CDR2 SMNVEV (reference sequence). CDR3 length: 14 residues. The trim removed 3 bases at V and 6 bases at J, leaving 6 bases unmatched. CDR3 DNA sequence: TGTGCCAGCAGTTTCAGGACAGGGTCCGATGGCTACACCTTC. Its translation: CASSFRTGSDGYTF.

The V and J genes are TRBV12-3 or TRBV12-4 and TRBJ1-2; 7 bases are shared with TRBD1. This CDR3 has 13 residues. The V gene end was trimmed by 6 bases and the J gene end by 2 bases; junction bases not matched to a gene: 3. The CDR3 nucleotides are TGTGCCAGCAGGTTGACAGGGAACTATGGCTACACCTTC. Its translation is CASRLTGNYGYTF.

This clone was counted between two and nine times. This chain joins TRBV12-3 or TRBV12-4 and TRBJ1-1; D not certain. The CDR3 sequence is 13 residues long. V gave up 6 bases and J gave up 1 base, with 9 bases separating them. The CDR3 nucleotides read TGTGCCAGCAGCCTAACAGAGAACACTGAAGCTTTCTTT. Protein product: CASSLTENTEAFF.

The rearrangement links TRBV5-5 to TRBJ2-2, with 10 bases that match TRBD1. In germline, CDR1 is SGHKS, CDR2 YYEKEE (reference sequence). J gave up 1 base and V 5 bases, and 11 bases lay outside the gene matches. CDR3 length: 18 residues. CDR3 region: CASSRQPWTGGNTGELFF. CDR3 DNA sequence: TGTGCCAGCAGTCGCCAACCCTGGACAGGGGGGAACACCGGGGAGCTGTTTTTT.

The chain links TRBV24-1 to TRBJ2-2; 10 bases line up with TRBD2. The CDR3 has 14 amino acids. Per the germline V gene, CDR1 is KGHDR and CDR2 is SFDVKD. J lost 7 bases, V lost 6 bases, and 4 bases had no gene match. CDR3 amino acids: CATSSAGGNGELFF. The CDR3 nucleotides read TGTGCCACCAGTTCAGCGGGGGGGAACGGGGAGCTGTTTTTT.

V is TRBV19 and J is TRBJ1-1, with a possible D match to TRBD1 (6 bases). Trimming removed 6 bases at V and 1 base at J, with 15 bases between. This CDR3 comprises 15 residues. Germline-derived CDR1 and CDR2 are LNHDA and SQIVND (reference sequence). The DNA for the CDR3 is TGTGCCAGTAGCACCACAGGGAGGGGGAACACTGAAGCTTTCTTT. It yields the protein CASSTTGRGNTEAFF.

J is TRBJ2-2 and V is TRBV18, with TRBD2 as a possible D gene (6 bases). This CDR3 comprises 16 residues. The V end lost 2 bases, the J end lost 4 bases, and 14 bases lay between the germline ends. Germline CDR1 KGHSH, CDR2 LQKENI. As DNA, the CDR3 is TGTGCCAGCTCACCAGAAGTCGGGGGTCTCACCGGGGAGCTGTTTTTT. The encoded protein is CASSPEVGGLTGELFF. Variable domain in full (rest from reference TRBV18 and TRBJ2-2): NAGVMQNPRHLVRRRGQEARLRCSPMKGHSHVYWYRQLPEEGLKFMVYLQKENIIDESGMPKERFSAEFPKEGPSILRIQQVVRGDSAAYFCASSPEVGGLTGELFFGEGSRLTVL.

With respect to this clone: Compared with germline, one end of the junction differs, possibly owing to a read error. For the CDR3, the DNA is TGTGCCACCAGCCGAGAGGGACTTCCCCGTTACAATGAGCAGTTCTTC. This encodes CATSREGLPRYNEQFF. The chain recombines TRBV15 with TRBJ2-1; a weak D match, TRBD2 (6 bases). This CDR3 is 16 amino acids long. Germline V gene data show CDR1 as LNHNV and CDR2 as YYDKDF (reference sequence).

This sequence joins TRBV7-2 and TRBJ2-1; TRBD2 aligns across 13 bases. CDR3 length: 16 amino acids. Trimming at V came to 2 bases and at J to 6 bases, leaving 4 bases not matched to a gene. Germline assignment: CDR1 SGHTA and CDR2 FQGNSA. The chain's CDR3 is CASSLLWTSGSNEQFF. In DNA, the CDR3 is TGTGCCAGCAGCTTACTATGGACTAGCGGGAGCAATGAGCAGTTCTTC.

The gene calls are TRBV11-2 and TRBJ1-1; possibly TRBD1 for D (5 bases). The CDR3 covers 13 residues. Germline V lookup: CDR1 SGHAT, CDR2 FQNNGV. Between the trimmed V and J ends, which lost 10 bases and 2 bases, there was a span of 14 bases. The CDR3 sequence: CATHLGGNTEAFF. CDR3 bases: TGTGCCACGCACCTGGGGGGTAACACTGAAGCTTTCTTT.

V is TRBV6-4 and J is TRBJ2-1; a possible D gene is TRBD2 (5 bases). Germline V CDR1 and CDR2: MRHNA, SNTAGT. The ends were cut back, 4 bases at V and 1 base at J, with 11 bases in the middle. There are 15 residues in the CDR3. The CDR3 sequence is CASSGEAASYNEQFF. The CDR3 nucleotides are TGTGCCAGCAGTGGGGAAGCGGCGTCCTACAATGAGCAGTTCTTC.

The chain has TRBV6-5 and TRBJ1-5; D perhaps matches TRBD1 (5 bases). Germline loops: CDR1 MNHEY, CDR2 SVGAGI. The CDR3 totals 14 residues. V was cut by 5 bases and J by 6 bases, with 14 bases left in between. CDR3 amino acids: CASSNEGVIQPQHF. The CDR3 nucleotides are TGTGCCAGCAGTAATGAAGGGGTTATTCAGCCCCAGCATTTT.

This chain links TRBV5-1 with TRBJ1-4; the D gene is possibly TRBD1 (6 bases). The germline gives CDR1 SGHRS, CDR2 YFSETQ. CDR3 length: 15 residues. With 4 bases removed from V and 6 bases from J, the gap between germline ends came to 16 bases. The CDR3 spells CASSPAPQGYEKLFF. The CDR3 DNA is TGCGCCAGCAGCCCGGCCCCACAGGGATATGAAAAACTGTTTTTT.

V is TRBV6-2 or TRBV6-3 and J is TRBJ1-3, with D possibly matching TRBD1 (5 bases). The CDR3 is 14 residues long. Looked up from germline, CDR1 is MNHEY and CDR2 is SVGEGT. Trimming left V 5 bases short and J 6 bases short, with 14 bases between. Here the CDR3 DNA reads TGTGCCAGCAGTCCCAGACAGCCGGAAAACACCATATATTTT. It is translated as CASSPRQPENTIYF.

This clone was observed once. The chain links TRBV9 to TRBJ1-4, with TRBD1 identical over 11 bases. The CDR3 contains 17 residues. Trimming took 0 bases from V and 7 from J; bases not matched to a gene: 8. The germline V gene encodes CDR1 SGDLS and CDR2 YYNGEE. CDR3 loop: CASSVGTGGAMGEKLFF. The CDR3 DNA follows: TGTGCCAGCAGCGTAGGGACAGGGGGCGCGATGGGTGAAAAACTGTTTTTT.

The rearrangement joins TRBV7-8 to TRBJ1-2, with a weak D call TRBD1 (6 bases). The CDR3 extends over 15 amino acids. The V and J ends lost 5 bases and 0 bases respectively, with 13 bases between them. Germline V CDR1 and CDR2: SGHVS, FQNEAQ. The CDR3 region has the DNA TGTGCCAGCAGCCCCGGTACAGGGCCTAACTATGGCTACACCTTC. This sequence encodes CASSPGTGPNYGYTF.

V usage is TRBV30 and J usage is TRBJ2-1, with TRBD2 matching 7 bases. The length of the CDR3 is 19 residues. CDR1 and CDR2 (germline): GTSNPN, SVGIG (reference sequence). V was clipped by 5 bases and J by 0 bases; unmatched bases: 19. CDR3 amino acids: CAWGPSFHLREISYNEQFF. Written as DNA, the CDR3 is TGTGCCTGGGGCCCATCATTTCACTTGCGGGAGATCTCCTACAATGAGCAGTTCTTC.

This chain connects TRBV6-2 or TRBV6-3 to TRBJ1-1; 11 nucleotides line up with TRBD1. This CDR3 comprises 15 residues. The V and J ends lost 2 bases and 10 bases, in that order; junction bases with no gene match: 9. Germline V gene sequence: CDR1 MNHEY, CDR2 SVGEGT. The CDR3 DNA sequence: TGTGCCAGCAGTTACACTACCCCCGGGACAGGGGGAGCTTTCTTT. Encoded protein: CASSYTTPGTGGAFF.

CDR3 DNA sequence: TGTGCCACCAGCATGAGGGGAACTAGCGAGACCCAGTACTTC. It encodes CATSMRGTSETQYF. V gene TRBV15 combines with J gene TRBJ2-5, with a tentative D call TRBD2 (6 bases). V lost 4 bases, J lost 5 bases, and 14 bases lay in between. CDR3 size: 14 residues. Germline assignment: CDR1 LNHNV and CDR2 YYDKDF (reference sequence).

This chain joins TRBV14 and TRBJ1-1; 7 bases align to TRBD1. V gave up 1 base and J gave up 1 base; unmatched junction bases: 3. CDR3 length: 15 amino acids. Germline-derived CDR1 and CDR2 are SGHDN and FVKESK. The DNA for the CDR3 is TGTGCCAGCAGCCAAGCGGGACAGCCGAACACTGAAGCTTTCTTT. This codes for CASSQAGQPNTEAFF.

The chain is built from TRBV25-1 and TRBJ1-3; D not certain. The V end was cut by 2 bases, the J end by 1 base, with 9 bases between. This CDR3 spans 15 amino acids. The germline V gene encodes CDR1 MGHDK and CDR2 SYGVNS. CDR3 residues: CASSEPGRSGNTIYF. The CDR3 bases are TGTGCCAGCAGTGAACCTGGCAGATCTGGAAACACCATATATTTT.

The V and J genes are TRBV5-1 and TRBJ2-1; 11 positions match TRBD2. Germline CDR1 is SGHRS and CDR2 is YFSETQ. There are 15 residues in the CDR3. The trim removed 2 bases at V and 3 bases at J, leaving 1 base unmatched. CDR3 coding DNA: TGCGCCAGCAGCTTAGGGACTAGCGGCTACAATGAGCAGTTCTTC. Residues: CASSLGTSGYNEQFF.

The gene calls are TRBV27 and TRBJ1-6, with a possible D match to TRBD1 (5 bases). Germline values: CDR1 MNHEY, CDR2 SMNVEV (reference sequence). V lost 6 bases to trimming and J lost 6 bases, with 15 bases between them. This CDR3 region has 15 residues. This CDR3 reads CASSREGAGNSPLHF. The DNA for the CDR3 is TGTGCCAGCAGCCGAGAAGGGGCAGGTAATTCACCCCTCCACTTT.